Listed here are 17 T cell receptor beta chains from one sample, sequenced in a study of cytomegalovirus exposure and HLA in healthy donors. The primer mix had 60 Vbeta and 13 Jbeta primers. TCRdb's copy holds only in-frame clones and misses some; the assay was immunoSEQ multiplex PCR. Here the sample spans around 50,000 clones, roughly 79% being singletons. The sequenced sample consisted of PBMCs. The source is a man aged 50-60 years in good health and CMV-seronegative.

The chain carries TRBV28 and TRBJ2-1; D is possibly TRBD1 (5 bases). V lost 6 bases and J lost 2, with 5 bases in between. CDR3 length: 12 amino acids. From germline, CDR1 is MDHEN and CDR2 SYDVKM. DNA of the CDR3: TGTGCCAGCAGGACAGCCTACAATGAGCAGTTCTTC. Amino acids: CASRTAYNEQFF. Using reference TRBV28 and TRBJ2-1 for the parts outside the CDR3, the full variable domain is DVKVTQSSRYLVKRTGEKVFLECVQDMDHENMFWYRQDPGLGLRLIYFSYDVKMKEKGDIPEGYSVSREKKERFSLILESASTNQTSMYLCASRTAYNEQFFGPGTRLTVL.

The chain carries TRBV18 and TRBJ1-1; D may be TRBD1 (6 bases). Germline assignment: CDR1 KGHSH and CDR2 LQKENI. CDR3 length: 14 residues. Trimming took 1 base from V and 1 from J, leaving 7 bases between them. In DNA, the CDR3 is TGTGCCAGCTCACCACTACAGGGGAACACTGAAGCTTTCTTT. It yields the protein CASSPLQGNTEAFF.

In its sample, this clone was seen once. The V and J genes are TRBV4-1 and TRBJ2-3; 8 nucleotides align to TRBD2. Germline V gene lookup returns CDR1 MGHRA and CDR2 YSYEKL. The CDR3 sequence is 15 residues long. Germline trimming cut 9 bases from V and 7 bases from J; bases unmatched to any gene: 15. CDR3 nucleotides: TGCGCCAGTCACCCGGGACTAGGAATTAGGCATACGCAGTATTTT. Translating it yields CASHPGLGIRHTQYF.

In DNA form, the CDR3 reads TGTGCCAGCAGCCTCGGACAGAATCTAAGAGGGGACACCATATATTTT. Translating gives CASSLGQNLRGDTIYF. This chain joins TRBV7-2 and TRBJ1-3; TRBD1 might be the D (6 bases). Per germline, CDR1 SGHTA and CDR2 FQGNSA. The CDR3 has 16 residues. Trimming removed 5 bases at V and 8 bases at J, with 22 bases between. Complete variable domain (other parts from reference TRBV7-2 and TRBJ1-3): GAGVSQSPSNKVTEKGKDVELRCDPISGHTALYWYRQSLGQGLEFLIYFQGNSAPDKSGLPSDRFSAERTGGSVSTLTIQRTQQEDSAVYLCASSLGQNLRGDTIYFGEGSWLTVV.

The table lists this clone with a count of one. The chain has TRBV5-1 and TRBJ1-2; a weak D match, TRBD1 (5 bases). The length of the CDR3 is 15 residues. Germline V CDR1 and CDR2: SGHRS, YFSETQ. Trimming stripped 0 bases from V and 5 bases from J, with 14 bases between. CDR3 sequence reads: CASSLVARDGYGYTF. In DNA, the CDR3 is TGCGCCAGCAGCTTGGTGGCCAGGGATGGTTATGGCTACACCTTC.

This chain uses TRBV28 with TRBJ1-2; the D gene is possibly TRBD1 (6 bases). V lost 5 bases and J 2 bases, leaving 12 bases between the germline ends. Germline V gene sequence: CDR1 MDHEN, CDR2 SYDVKM. The length of the CDR3 is 14 residues. The CDR3 loop reads CASSPGGQNYGYTF. CDR3 DNA sequence: TGTGCCAGCAGTCCGGGGGGACAAAACTATGGCTACACCTTC.

J is TRBJ2-6 and V is TRBV11-3; 9 bases are shared with TRBD1. V shed 1 base and J 1 base; nucleotides not matched to a gene: 2. The CDR3 is made up of 17 amino acids. Germline CDR1 is SGHNT and CDR2 is YENEEA. The CDR3 coding sequence is TGTGCCAGCAGCTTAGGGACAGGGGTGTCTGGGGCCAACGTCCTGACTTTC. This translates into CASSLGTGVSGANVLTF.

The chain joins TRBV27 to TRBJ1-2; D gene uncertain. Germline V gene data show CDR1 as MNHEY and CDR2 as SMNVEV (reference sequence). CDR3 length: 15 amino acids. Between the trimmed V and J ends, which lost 2 bases and 4 bases, there was a span of 14 bases. Here the CDR3 reads CASSLRHQSTYGYTF. CDR3 coding DNA: TGTGCCAGCAGTTTAAGACATCAGTCAACCTATGGCTACACCTTC.

The chain combines TRBV18 with TRBJ2-1; no clear D. The V end was cut by 3 bases, the J end by 2 bases, with 17 bases between. Germline V gives CDR1 KGHSH, CDR2 LQKENI. This CDR3 is built from 17 residues. The CDR3 DNA reads as TGTGCCAGCTCACCTACCTCCAGTACCTCGACCTACAATGAGCAGTTCTTC. It encodes CASSPTSSTSTYNEQFF.

The rearrangement uses TRBV5-1 and TRBJ2-7; 10 positions agree with TRBD2. CDR3 length: 21 amino acids. CDR1 and CDR2 (germline): SGHRS, YFSETQ. Germline trimming cut 2 bases from V and 5 bases from J; bases unmatched to any gene: 25. CDR3 DNA: TGCGCCAGCAGCTTCGGGGCTAGCGGGGGCCAACGCCAATACATCCTCAACGAGCAGTACTTC. It specifies CASSFGASGGQRQYILNEQYF.

The gene calls are TRBV27 and TRBJ1-2, with D uncertain. CDR3 length: 13 residues. Germline assignment: CDR1 MNHEY and CDR2 SMNVEV (reference sequence). The V gene lost 2 bases and the J gene lost 10 bases, with 14 bases spanning the gap. The CDR3 DNA follows: TGTGCCAGCAGTTTAGTAGGAGGGCCCGACTACACCTTC. Amino acids: CASSLVGGPDYTF.

This sequence joins TRBV4-1 and TRBJ1-4, with TRBD1 identical over 10 bases. After removal of 5 bases from V and 6 bases from J, the junction contained 9 bases not matched to a gene. CDR1 and CDR2 (germline): MGHRA, YSYEKL. This CDR3 contains 16 residues. For the CDR3, the DNA is TGCGCCAGCAGCTTCTCAGCCGGGACAGGGGATGAAAAACTGTTTTTT. Translating gives CASSFSAGTGDEKLFF.

This clone was seen just once. The junction differs from germline at one of its ends, possibly a read error. The same CDR3 is also encoded by other DNA sequences in this sample. The CDR3 reads CASSSGQGAYEQYF. Written as DNA, the CDR3 is TGCGCCAGTAGCTCGGGACAGGGGGCCTACGAGCAGTACTTC. This chain connects TRBV5-1 to TRBJ2-7, with 11 bases matching TRBD1. The CDR3 spans 14 residues. CDR1 is SGHRS, CDR2 YFSETQ, per germline.

This chain connects TRBV6-1 to TRBJ2-1; maybe TRBD1 (6 bases). This CDR3 contains 17 residues. The V end lost 3 bases, the J end lost 2 bases, and 17 bases lay between the germline ends. Germline CDR1 is MNHNS and CDR2 is SASEGT. CDR3: CASSEDPQGRAYNEQFF. The CDR3 nucleotides are TGTGCCAGCAGTGAGGACCCACAGGGCCGAGCCTACAATGAGCAGTTCTTC.

The V and J genes are TRBV25-1 and TRBJ1-3; D is uncertain. V was pared by 8 bases and J by 0 bases, with 5 bases between. This CDR3 has 12 amino acids. Germline loops: CDR1 MGHDK, CDR2 SYGVNS. CDR3 sequence: CASRVSGNTIYF. Written as DNA, the CDR3 is TGTGCCAGCCGGGTCTCTGGAAACACCATATATTTT.

The gene calls are TRBV10-3 and TRBJ1-1; the match to TRBD1 covers 12 bases. Per the germline V gene, CDR1 is ENHRY and CDR2 is SYGVKD. V was clipped by 8 bases and J by 7 bases; unmatched bases: 5. The CDR3 is made up of 13 amino acids. The CDR3 DNA reads as TGTGCCATCGCGGGACAGGGGGCTGGTGAAGCTTTCTTT. Translation: CAIAGQGAGEAFF.

The V gene is TRBV4-1, the J gene TRBJ2-1, with 9 positions matching TRBD2. The CDR3 has 21 residues. V lost 5 bases, J lost 0 bases, and 20 bases stayed unmatched. Germline V gene sequence: CDR1 MGHRA, CDR2 YSYEKL. CDR3 DNA: TGCGCCAGCAGCGGCTGGCCCCGATCGGCTAGCGGGGCCAGCTCCTACAATGAGCAGTTCTTC. Its translation: CASSGWPRSASGASSYNEQFF.